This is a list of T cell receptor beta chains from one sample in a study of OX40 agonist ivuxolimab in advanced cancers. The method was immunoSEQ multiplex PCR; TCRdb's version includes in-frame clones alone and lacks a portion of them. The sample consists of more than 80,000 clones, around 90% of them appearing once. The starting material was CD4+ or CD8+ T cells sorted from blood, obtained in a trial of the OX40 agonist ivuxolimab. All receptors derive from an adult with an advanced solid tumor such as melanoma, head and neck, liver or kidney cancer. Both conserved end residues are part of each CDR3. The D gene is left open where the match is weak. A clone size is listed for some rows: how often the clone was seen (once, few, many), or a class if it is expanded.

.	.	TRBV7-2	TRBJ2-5	CASSLAFGGQETQYF
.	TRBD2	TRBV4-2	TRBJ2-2	CASSHSSGRRTGELFF
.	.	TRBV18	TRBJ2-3	CASSPRGQREDTQYF
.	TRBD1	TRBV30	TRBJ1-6	CAWSGTGAIYNSPLHF
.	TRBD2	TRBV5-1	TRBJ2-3	CASSWGTSGSNTDTQYF
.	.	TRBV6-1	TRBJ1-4	CASSDPPKKLFF
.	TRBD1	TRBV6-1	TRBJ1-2	CASSEDRVLGGYTF
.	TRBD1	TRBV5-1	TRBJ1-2	CASSILGGLYGYTF
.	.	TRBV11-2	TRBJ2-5	CASSFDETQYF
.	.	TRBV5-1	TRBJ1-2	CASSPQGSSNYGYTF
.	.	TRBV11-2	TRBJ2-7	CASSPLSYEQYF
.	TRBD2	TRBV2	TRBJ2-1	CASSEGQREGEQFF
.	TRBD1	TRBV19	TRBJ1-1	CASTRTGNTEAFF
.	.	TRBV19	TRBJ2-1	CASSPRGRLDEQFF
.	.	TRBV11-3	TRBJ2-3	CASGADTQYF
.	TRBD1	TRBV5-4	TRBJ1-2	CASAGQGFAYTF
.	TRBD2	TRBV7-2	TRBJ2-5	CASSLSGREWETQYF
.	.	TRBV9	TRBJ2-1	CASSVADYNEQFF
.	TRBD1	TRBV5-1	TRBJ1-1	CASSLGLTGQGNTEAFF
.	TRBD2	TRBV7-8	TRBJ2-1	CASSSIAGFAYNEQFF
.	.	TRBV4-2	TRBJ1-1	CASSPSDKNTEAFF
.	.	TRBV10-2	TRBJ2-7	CASTPGSYEQYF
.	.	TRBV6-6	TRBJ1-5	CASSYGGYSNQPQHF
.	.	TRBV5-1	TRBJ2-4	CASSLTEVRAKNIQYF
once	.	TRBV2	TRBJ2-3	CASSFRRTDTQYF
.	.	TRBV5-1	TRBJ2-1	CASSFDASRGHNEQFF
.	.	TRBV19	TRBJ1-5	CASGSGKGGQPQHF
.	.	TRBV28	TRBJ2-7	CASRPQGSMTYEQYF
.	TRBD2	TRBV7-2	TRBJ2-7	CASSLLGGRAEEQYF
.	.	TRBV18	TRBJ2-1	CASSQGDSFEQFF
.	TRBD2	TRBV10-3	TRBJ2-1	CAIAGGGGGYNEQFF
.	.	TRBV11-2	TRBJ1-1	CASSLASQGVAFF
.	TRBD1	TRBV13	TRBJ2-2	CASSFGTGSGELFF
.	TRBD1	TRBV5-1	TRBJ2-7	CASSPPEQGVREQYF
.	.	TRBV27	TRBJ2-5	CASIRETQYF
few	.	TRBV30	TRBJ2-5	CAWTPLPQETQYF
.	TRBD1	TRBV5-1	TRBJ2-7	CASRRDSNYEQYF
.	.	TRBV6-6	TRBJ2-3	CASQDRLTDTQYF
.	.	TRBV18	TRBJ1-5	CASSPLQGRNSNQPQHF
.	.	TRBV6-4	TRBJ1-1	CASSPDSNTEAFF
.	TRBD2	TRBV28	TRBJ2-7	CASSSSGRSSYEQYF
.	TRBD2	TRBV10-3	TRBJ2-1	CAALAGGGNEQFF
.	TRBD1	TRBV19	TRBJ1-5	CASSRGTGGWSNQPQHF
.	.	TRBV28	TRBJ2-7	CASRGAGQRDYEQYF